The next 4 T cell receptor beta chains were all read from a single sample in a study of shared clonotypes between healthy human individuals. Profiling relied on immunoSEQ multiplex PCR, and the TCRdb table lists in-frame clones only, not all of them. The profile shows 450,000 or so clones, 75% to 80% of them singletons. The sample taken for sequencing was PBMCs. The receptors here all came from a middle-aged woman in good health. Some clones in this sample may be carry-over from other donors' samples.

In regard to this clone: One base separates it from a far larger clone, so it is likely a read error. This CDR3 fails to terminate in the conserved phenylalanine or tryptophan, so it likely reflects a read error. The chain employs TRBV4-1 and TRBJ1-1; weak D call: TRBD1 (6 bases). From germline, CDR1 is MGHRA and CDR2 YSYEKL. With 4 bases removed from V and 4 bases from J, the gap between germline ends came to 10 bases. The CDR3 consists of 13 residues. The CDR3 sequence: CASSRGQSTEAFI. The CDR3 nucleotides read TGCGCCAGCAGCCGAGGACAGAGCACTGAAGCTTTCATT.

The chain has TRBV9 and TRBJ2-1; a weak D match, TRBD1 (6 bases). V dropped 4 bases and J dropped 8 bases, with 19 bases sitting between them. The CDR3 is 15 residues long. Germline values: CDR1 SGDLS, CDR2 YYNGEE. The chain's CDR3 is CASSPDVRGIDEQFF. In DNA, the CDR3 is TGTGCCAGCAGCCCGGACGTTAGGGGGATTGATGAGCAGTTCTTC.

Notes on this clone: This may stem from a read error, because a much larger clone lies one nucleotide away. Other DNA sequences in the same sample also yield this CDR3. The chain combines TRBV9 with TRBJ1-1; D ambiguous. Germline V gene sequence: CDR1 SGDLS, CDR2 YYNGEE. This CDR3 is 15 amino acids long. CDR3 in amino acids: CASSPNPGTNTEAFF. The CDR3 DNA follows: TGCGCCAGCAGCCCCAACCCGGGCACGAACACTGAAGCTTTCTTT.

This chain joins TRBV29-1 and TRBJ2-5; the match to TRBD2 covers 8 bases. CDR3 length: 15 amino acids. CDR1 SQVTM and CDR2 ANQGSEA come from the germline V gene. Trimming at V came to 0 bases and at J to 2 bases, leaving 5 bases not matched to a gene. As DNA, the CDR3 is TGCAGCGTTGAAGATGTAGCTAGCGGGCAAGAGACCCAGTACTTC. Translation: CSVEDVASGQETQYF.